This is a list of T cell receptor beta chains from one sample in a study of OX40 agonist ivuxolimab in advanced cancers. Using immunoSEQ multiplex PCR, the repertoire was profiled, and TCRdb retains in-frame clones only, with some absent. The sample carries about 43,000 clones, around 88% recorded once. This material consisted of CD4+ or CD8+ T cells sorted from blood, taken in a trial of the OX40 agonist ivuxolimab. The receptors stem from an adult with an advanced solid tumor such as melanoma, head and neck, liver or kidney cancer. CDR3s leave out the opening cysteine and the closing phenylalanine or tryptophan. The order of the fields is CDR3 protein, V gene, J gene, CDR3 length.

CDR3: ATSRDRLAGPETQY; V: TRBV15; J: TRBJ2-5; length: 14
CDR3: ASSQDTGVYTEAF; V: TRBV4-1; J: TRBJ1-1; length: 13
CDR3: ASGSQPSYNSPLH; V: TRBV6-5; J: TRBJ1-6; length: 13
CDR3: ASSLTASETQY; V: TRBV18; J: TRBJ2-5; length: 11
CDR3: ATSTDDRGPQETQY; V: TRBV15; J: TRBJ2-5; length: 14
CDR3: ASSVDRESYNEQF; V: TRBV19; J: TRBJ2-1; length: 13
CDR3: ASSRTTSASKNIQY; V: TRBV14; J: TRBJ2-4; length: 14
CDR3: ASSLDGYEQY; V: TRBV5-5; J: TRBJ2-7; length: 10
CDR3: ASIEGGYGYT; V: TRBV11-2; J: TRBJ1-2; length: 10
CDR3: ASSTTEAYGYT; V: TRBV7-9; J: TRBJ1-2; length: 11
CDR3: ASSLLDSQETQY; V: TRBV28; J: TRBJ2-5; length: 12
CDR3: ASSGAGTGDQETQY; V: TRBV27; J: TRBJ2-5; length: 14
CDR3: ASSYFILSSYNEQF; V: TRBV6-6; J: TRBJ2-1; length: 14
CDR3: ASSYSVGESGEKLF; V: TRBV6-5; J: TRBJ1-4; length: 14
CDR3: ASSQGITDTQY; V: TRBV4-3; J: TRBJ2-3; length: 11
CDR3: ASSSLGSAIGEAF; V: TRBV11-2; J: TRBJ1-1; length: 13
CDR3: ASSQGGGGDEAF; V: TRBV27; J: TRBJ1-1; length: 12
CDR3: ASRSHGDTEAF; V: TRBV6-5; J: TRBJ1-1; length: 11
CDR3: ASSEGDTGNYGYT; V: TRBV9; J: TRBJ1-2; length: 13
CDR3: ASSHGRSYNEQF; V: TRBV4-3; J: TRBJ2-1; length: 12
CDR3: ASSPDRGMEVTEAF; V: TRBV5-1; J: TRBJ1-1; length: 14
CDR3: ASSSPVWDLLNTGELF; V: TRBV11-1; J: TRBJ2-2; length: 16
CDR3: ASSLADTQY; V: TRBV28; J: TRBJ2-3; length: 9
CDR3: ASSPRQGVNTEAF; V: TRBV7-9; J: TRBJ1-1; length: 13
CDR3: ASSSTGVETQY; V: TRBV5-4; J: TRBJ2-5; length: 11